The clone carrying this T cell receptor (beta chain) has more than one count but fewer than ten. The length of the CDR3 is 14 residues. The record originates from a study of blood T cells in healthy people across ages. The authors ran a second PCR of roughly 6 to 12 cycles using a sample-barcoded 5' primer and a J-beta primer mix. TCRdb passed the 5' RACE reads through MiXCR, listing each CDR3 protein once. The sample holds roughly 2 million distinct CDR3 sequences, just under 50% seen once. This chain uses TRBV21-1 with TRBJ2-5. TRBV21-1 is classified as a pseudogene. The clonotype originates from a woman between 40 and 55 years old in good health. The sequenced sample was blood. The CDR3 spells CASSKEYTLGEQYF. The DNA for the CDR3 is TGTGCCAGCAGCAAAGAATACACCTTGGGTGAGCAGTACTTC.